The clone carrying this TCR beta chain occurred many times. The target antigen is unknown. The record originates from a study of regulatory T cells in long-lasting Graves disease. Turning to the study itself: Graves' patients, diagnosed recently, had received antithyroid drugs under 3 months.

This sample's time point: newly diagnosed GD, antithyroid drugs for less than 3 months. PBMC RNA served as the TCR library source. Overall study results and limits: There were preferences for TRBV28, TRBJ1-2 and TRBJ2-5 in persistent disease.

iRepertoire HTBI primers and Arm-PCR of CDR3 regions built TCR beta libraries. One entry per CDR3 protein, called by TCRdb with MiXCR from the multiplex PCR reads. The sample consists of roughly 610,000 distinct CDR3 sequences, about 16% of them appearing once. The CDR3 length is 15 residues. Trimming pared 2 bases from V and 4 bases from J, leaving 14 bases between. The germline V gene has CDR1 SGHVS and CDR2 FQNEAQ. The sample was also linked to a second study, of T cells in Graves' hyperthyroidism and ophthalmopathy. This second study notes: Peripheral blood also featured most of the thyroid clonotypes expanded above 0.001.

This sequence originates from a woman aged 30 to 39 with Graves disease. This sample comprised peripheral blood mononuclear cells (PBMCs), obtained at new diagnosis, from a patient treated with antithyroid drugs. The chain combines TRBV7-8 with TRBJ1-1; the D is unclear. The chain's CDR3 is CASSLLSKVGTEAFF. In nucleotides, the CDR3 is TGTGCCAGCAGCTTATTATCTAAGGTGGGCACTGAAGCTTTCTTT.